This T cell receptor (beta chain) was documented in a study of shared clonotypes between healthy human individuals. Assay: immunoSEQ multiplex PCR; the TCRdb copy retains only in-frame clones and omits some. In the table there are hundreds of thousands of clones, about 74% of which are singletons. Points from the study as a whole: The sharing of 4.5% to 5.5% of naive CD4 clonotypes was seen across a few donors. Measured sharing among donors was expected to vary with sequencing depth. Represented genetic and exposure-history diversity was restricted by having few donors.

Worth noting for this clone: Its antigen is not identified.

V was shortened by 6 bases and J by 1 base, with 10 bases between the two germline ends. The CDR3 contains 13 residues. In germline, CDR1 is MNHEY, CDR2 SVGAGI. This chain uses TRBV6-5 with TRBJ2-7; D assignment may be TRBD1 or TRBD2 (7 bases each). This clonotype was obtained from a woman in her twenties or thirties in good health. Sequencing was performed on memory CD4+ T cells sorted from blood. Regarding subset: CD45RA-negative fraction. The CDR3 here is CASSQGGSYEQYF. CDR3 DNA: TGTGCCAGCAGCCAGGGGGGGTCCTACGAGCAGTACTTC.